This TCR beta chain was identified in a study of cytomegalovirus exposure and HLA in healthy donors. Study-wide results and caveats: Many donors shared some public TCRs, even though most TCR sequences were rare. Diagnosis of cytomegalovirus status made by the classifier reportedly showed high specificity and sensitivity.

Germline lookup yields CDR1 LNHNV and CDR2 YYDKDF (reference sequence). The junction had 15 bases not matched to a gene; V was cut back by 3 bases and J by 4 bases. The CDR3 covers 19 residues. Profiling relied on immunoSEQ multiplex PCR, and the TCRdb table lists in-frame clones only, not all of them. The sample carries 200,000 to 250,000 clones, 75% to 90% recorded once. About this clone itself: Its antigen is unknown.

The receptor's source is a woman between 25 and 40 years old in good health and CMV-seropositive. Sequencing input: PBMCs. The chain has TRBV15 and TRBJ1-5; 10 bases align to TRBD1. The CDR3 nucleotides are TGTGCCACCAGCAGTCCTCGGAGACAGGGGGCTGAATGGAATCAGCCCCAGCATTTT. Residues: CATSSPRRQGAEWNQPQHF.